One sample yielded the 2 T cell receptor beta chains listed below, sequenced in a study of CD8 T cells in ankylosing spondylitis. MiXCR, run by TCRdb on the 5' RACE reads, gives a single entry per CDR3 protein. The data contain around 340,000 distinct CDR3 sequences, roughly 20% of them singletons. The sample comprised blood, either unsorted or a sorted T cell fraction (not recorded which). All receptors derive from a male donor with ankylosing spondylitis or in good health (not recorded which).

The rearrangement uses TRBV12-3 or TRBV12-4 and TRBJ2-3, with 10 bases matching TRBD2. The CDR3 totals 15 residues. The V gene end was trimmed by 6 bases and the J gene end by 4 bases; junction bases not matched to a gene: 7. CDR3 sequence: CASSPSGGASDTQYF. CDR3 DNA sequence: TGTGCCAGCAGCCCAAGCGGGGGGGCTTCAGATACGCAGTATTTT.

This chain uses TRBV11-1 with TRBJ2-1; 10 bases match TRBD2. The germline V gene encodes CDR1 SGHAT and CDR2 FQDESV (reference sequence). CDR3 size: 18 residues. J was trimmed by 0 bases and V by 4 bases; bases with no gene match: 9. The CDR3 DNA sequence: TGTGCCAGCAGCTCTAATCCTAGCGGGGGCCACTCCTACAATGAGCAGTTCTTC. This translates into CASSSNPSGGHSYNEQFF.